Reported below is one TCR beta chain. TCRdb itself ran the RT-PCR reads through MiXCR, one entry per CDR3 protein. The table has around 200,000 distinct CDR3 sequences, around 40% seen once. This record comes from a study of patients and donors after allogeneic stem cell transplantation. Germline CDR1 is MNHEY and CDR2 is SVGAGI. The CDR3 extends over 13 amino acids. The V gene lost 0 bases and the J gene lost 8 bases, with 8 bases spanning the gap. The clonotype was recovered from a human donor who was either an allogeneic HSCT recipient or a stem cell or donor lymphocyte infusion donor (not recorded which). It is not recorded whose cells these are; they may come from a transplant donor. The sample was blood, either unsorted or a sorted T cell fraction (not recorded which). The chain recombines TRBV6-5 with TRBJ2-1; tentative D call: TRBD2 (5 bases). CDR3 residues: CASSYSGEHEQFF. In nucleotides, the CDR3 is TGTGCCAGCAGTTACTCCGGGGAGCATGAGCAGTTCTTC.